This entry lists 5 T cell receptor beta chains sequenced from one sample in a study of blood T cell repertoires in COVID-19. Using immunoSEQ multiplex PCR, the repertoire was profiled, and TCRdb retains in-frame clones only, with some absent. The profile covers about 210,000 clones, with roughly 84% appearing a single time and 10% to 13% taken by the ten largest. Sequencing was carried out using peripheral blood. These receptors all stem from a woman at least 80 years old with COVID-19, enrolled during active disease.

This clone was observed a handful of times. V gene TRBV18 combines with J gene TRBJ2-7; possibly TRBD2 for D (7 bases). This CDR3 contains 15 residues. V was trimmed by 3 bases and J by 3 bases, leaving 15 bases between them. Looked up from germline, CDR1 is KGHSH and CDR2 is LQKENI. CDR3 in amino acids: CASSPRQGGGYEQYV. Here the CDR3 DNA reads TGTGCCAGCTCACCGCGGCAGGGAGGGGGCTACGAGCAGTACGTC.

The chain employs TRBV5-1 and TRBJ2-3, with 9 bases matching TRBD2. V lost 3 bases, J lost 2 bases, and 4 bases stayed unmatched. This CDR3 is 15 amino acids long. Germline V CDR1 and CDR2: SGHRS, YFSETQ. For the CDR3, the DNA is TGCGCCAGCAGCTCGGCGGGGGGGCCCACAGATACGCAGTATTTT. This codes for CASSSAGGPTDTQYF.

V gene TRBV6-5 combines with J gene TRBJ1-1; D gene uncertain. Trimming removed 5 bases at V and 1 base at J, with 14 bases between. Germline CDR1 MNHEY, CDR2 SVGAGI. The length of the CDR3 is 15 residues. The CDR3 reads CASSHPKRANTEAFF. In DNA, the CDR3 is TGTGCCAGCAGTCATCCGAAGAGGGCGAACACTGAAGCTTTCTTT.

V is TRBV28 and J is TRBJ1-2; possibly TRBD1 for D (5 bases). The V end lost 1 base, the J end lost 0 bases, and 6 bases lay between the germline ends. The germline V gene encodes CDR1 MDHEN and CDR2 SYDVKM. This CDR3 comprises 14 residues. For the CDR3, the DNA is TGTGCCAGCAGTTTATCAGGGTCTAACTATGGCTACACCTTC. Protein product: CASSLSGSNYGYTF.

This clone was observed once. The V and J genes are TRBV12-3 or TRBV12-4 and TRBJ1-1; 9 nucleotides align to TRBD1. With V trimmed by 5 bases and J by 10 bases, 5 bases remained unmatched. CDR3 length: 12 amino acids. The CDR3 spells CASSTTGGGAFF. Here the CDR3 DNA reads TGTGCCAGCAGTACAACAGGGGGCGGAGCTTTCTTT.